The 6 T cell receptor beta chains below were found in one sample sequenced in a study of blood T cells in healthy people across ages. Next came a second PCR, run for roughly 6 to 11 cycles, which used a sample-barcoded 5' primer along with a J-beta primer mix. TCRdb called the 5' RACE reads again in MiXCR, with one record for every CDR3 protein. The sample holds about 1.6 million distinct CDR3 sequences; about 35% are singletons and the top ten take 10% to 12%. The sequenced material came from blood. These receptors came from a woman aged 25 to 45 in good health.

This clonotype was seen more than once but under ten times. The chain recombines TRBV7-6 with TRBJ1-6; D is ambiguous. The CDR3 runs 14 residues. Germline V lookup: CDR1 SGHVS, CDR2 FNYEAQ. V gave up 5 bases and J gave up 8 bases, with 13 bases separating them. CDR3 nucleotide sequence: TGTGCCAGCAGCGCCACAGCCGGGGATTCACCCCTCCACTTT. Amino acids: CASSATAGDSPLHF.

This clonotype has a handful of counts. The V call is TRBV7-3, the J call TRBJ1-2, with D possibly TRBD1 on 5 matching bases. Germline CDR1 and CDR2: SGHTA and FQGTGA. V dropped 1 base and J dropped 1 base, with 10 bases sitting between them. The CDR3 runs 15 residues. In DNA, the CDR3 is TGTGCCAGCAGCTTAAGGGGACCCCTTAACTATGGCTACACCTTC. This codes for CASSLRGPLNYGYTF.

This clonotype was seen at least ten times. The chain carries TRBV7-9 and TRBJ2-3, with D maybe TRBD2 (6 bases). Trimming shortened V by 5 bases and J by 1 base, and 13 bases separated the two germline ends. The CDR3 has 15 amino acids. The germline V gene has CDR1 SEHNR and CDR2 FQNEAQ (reference sequence). Written as DNA, the CDR3 is TGTGCCAGCAGCCCCCCGGGACTCGGCACAGATACGCAGTATTTT. Translation gives CASSPPGLGTDTQYF.

The rearrangement joins TRBV7-9 to TRBJ2-3; D uncertain. The CDR3 sequence is 14 residues long. Trimming shortened V by 4 bases and J by 4 bases, and 12 bases separated the two germline ends. Germline V gene data show CDR1 as SEHNR and CDR2 as FQNEAQ (reference sequence). The CDR3 coding sequence is TGTGCCAGCAGCTACGGAGATTCGGCAGATACGCAGTATTTT. Protein sequence: CASSYGDSADTQYF.

This rearrangement joins TRBV6-6 to TRBJ2-3; no reliable D call. CDR1 MNHNY and CDR2 SVGAGI come from the germline V gene (reference sequence). The V and J ends lost 6 bases and 2 bases respectively, with 15 bases between them. This CDR3 comprises 15 residues. CDR3 amino acids: CASRTWAEHTDTQYF. CDR3 coding DNA: TGTGCCAGCAGGACCTGGGCGGAGCACACAGATACGCAGTATTTT.

The chain recombines TRBV5-1 with TRBJ2-5, with 7 bases that match TRBD1. With V trimmed by 0 bases and J by 4 bases, 3 bases remained unmatched. Germline assignment: CDR1 SGHRS and CDR2 YFSETQ. The CDR3 sequence is 14 residues long. This CDR3 reads CASSLEGAAETQYF. The DNA for the CDR3 is TGCGCCAGCAGCTTGGAGGGGGCAGCAGAGACCCAGTACTTC.